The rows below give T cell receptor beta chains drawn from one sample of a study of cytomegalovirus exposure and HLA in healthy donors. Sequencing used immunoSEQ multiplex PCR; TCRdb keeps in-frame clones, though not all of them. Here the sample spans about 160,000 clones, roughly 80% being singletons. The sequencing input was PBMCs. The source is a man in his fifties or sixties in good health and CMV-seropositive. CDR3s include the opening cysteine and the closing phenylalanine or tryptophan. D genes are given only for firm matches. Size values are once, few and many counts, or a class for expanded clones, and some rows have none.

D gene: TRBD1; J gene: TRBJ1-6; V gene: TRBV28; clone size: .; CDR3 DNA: TGTGCCAGCAGAACAGGGGCTAATTCACCCCTCCACTTT; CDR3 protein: CASRTGANSPLHF
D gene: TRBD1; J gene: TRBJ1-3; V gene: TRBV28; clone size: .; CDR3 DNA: TGTGCCAGCAACATAGGACAGGGGGACACCATATATTTT; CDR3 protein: CASNIGQGDTIYF
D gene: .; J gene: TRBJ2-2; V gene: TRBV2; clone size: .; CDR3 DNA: TGTGCCAGCAGTGAGTCTTTGACTGTCACCGGGGAGCTGTTTTTT; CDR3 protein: CASSESLTVTGELFF
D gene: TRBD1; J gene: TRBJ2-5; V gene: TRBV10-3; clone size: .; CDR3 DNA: TGTGCCATCAATAACAGGGGTCAAGAGACCCAGTACTTC; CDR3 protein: CAINNRGQETQYF
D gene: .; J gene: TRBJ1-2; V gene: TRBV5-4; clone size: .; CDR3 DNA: TGTGCCAGCAGCTTAGAGTTCTATGGCTACACCTTC; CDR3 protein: CASSLEFYGYTF
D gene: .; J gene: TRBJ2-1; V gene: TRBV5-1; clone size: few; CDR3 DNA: TGCGCCAGCAGCTTGGAAAGCCCGAATGAGCAGTTCTTC; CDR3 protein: CASSLESPNEQFF
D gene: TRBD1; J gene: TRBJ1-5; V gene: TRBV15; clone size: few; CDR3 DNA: TGTGCCACCTCGGACAGGGCGTTCCAGCCCCAGCATTTT; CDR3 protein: CATSDRAFQPQHF
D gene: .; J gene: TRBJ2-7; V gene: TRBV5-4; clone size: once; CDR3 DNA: TGTGCCAGCAGCTTTTGGGGCGGGATAGACGAGCAGTACTTC; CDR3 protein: CASSFWGGIDEQYF
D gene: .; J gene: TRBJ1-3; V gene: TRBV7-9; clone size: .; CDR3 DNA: TGTGCCAGCAGCTTAGTGAGAGAGTCCTACTCTGGAAACACCATATATTTT; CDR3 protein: CASSLVRESYSGNTIYF
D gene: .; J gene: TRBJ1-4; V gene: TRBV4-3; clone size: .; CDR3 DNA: TGCGCCAGCAGGAGACAGGCCGCAACTAATGAAAAACTGTTTTTT; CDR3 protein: CASRRQAATNEKLFF
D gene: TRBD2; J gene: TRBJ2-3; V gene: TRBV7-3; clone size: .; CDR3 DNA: TGTGCCAGCAGCGAAGCGGGATACACAGATACGCAGTATTTT; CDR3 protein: CASSEAGYTDTQYF
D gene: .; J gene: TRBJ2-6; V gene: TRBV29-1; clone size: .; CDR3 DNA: TGCAGCGTTCAAGGGACACTCTCTGGGGCCAACGGCCTGACTTTC; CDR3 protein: CSVQGTLSGANGLTF
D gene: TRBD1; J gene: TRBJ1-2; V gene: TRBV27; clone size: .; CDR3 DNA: TGTGCCAGCAGGCAGGGGGCGGGGTATGGCTACACCTTC; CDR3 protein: CASRQGAGYGYTF
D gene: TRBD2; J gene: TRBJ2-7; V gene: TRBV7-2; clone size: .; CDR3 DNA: TGTGCCAGCAGCTTTAGCGGGGGTTCCTACGAGCAGTACTTC; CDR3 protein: CASSFSGGSYEQYF
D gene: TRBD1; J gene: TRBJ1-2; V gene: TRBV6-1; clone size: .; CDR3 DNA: TGTGCCAGCAGGGAAGGGGGCATATCAAGTGGCTACACCTTC; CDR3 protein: CASREGGISSGYTF
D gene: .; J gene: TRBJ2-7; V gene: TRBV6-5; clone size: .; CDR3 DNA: TGTGCCAGCAGCCGAAGCGGAGCAGCTACCTACGAGCAGTACTTC; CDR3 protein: CASSRSGAATYEQYF